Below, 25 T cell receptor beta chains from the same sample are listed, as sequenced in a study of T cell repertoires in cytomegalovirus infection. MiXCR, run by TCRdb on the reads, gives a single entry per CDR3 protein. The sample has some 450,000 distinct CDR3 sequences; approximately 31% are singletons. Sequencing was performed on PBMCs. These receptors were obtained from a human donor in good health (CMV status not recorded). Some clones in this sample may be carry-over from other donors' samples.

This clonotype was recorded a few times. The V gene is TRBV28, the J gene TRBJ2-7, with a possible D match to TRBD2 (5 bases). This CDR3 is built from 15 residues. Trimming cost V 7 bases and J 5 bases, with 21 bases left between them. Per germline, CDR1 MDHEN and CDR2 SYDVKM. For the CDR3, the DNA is TGTGCCAGCACCTCGCCCCGGGGAATGAAGGACGAGCAGTACTTC. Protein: CASTSPRGMKDEQYF.

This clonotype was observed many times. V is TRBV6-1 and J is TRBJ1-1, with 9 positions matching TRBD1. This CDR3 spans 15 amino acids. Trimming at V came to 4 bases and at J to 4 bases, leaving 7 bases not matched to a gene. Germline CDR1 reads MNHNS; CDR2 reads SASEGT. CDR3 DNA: TGTGCCAGCAGTGTCCTGGACAGGGGAGGCACTGAAGCTTTCTTT. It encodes CASSVLDRGGTEAFF.

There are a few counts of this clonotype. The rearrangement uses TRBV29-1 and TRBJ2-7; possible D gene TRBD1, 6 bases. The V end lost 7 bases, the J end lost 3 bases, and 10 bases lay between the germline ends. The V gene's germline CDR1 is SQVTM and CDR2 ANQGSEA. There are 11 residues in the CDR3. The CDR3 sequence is CSALTGYEQYF. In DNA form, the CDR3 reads TGCAGCGCCTTGACAGGCTACGAGCAGTACTTC.

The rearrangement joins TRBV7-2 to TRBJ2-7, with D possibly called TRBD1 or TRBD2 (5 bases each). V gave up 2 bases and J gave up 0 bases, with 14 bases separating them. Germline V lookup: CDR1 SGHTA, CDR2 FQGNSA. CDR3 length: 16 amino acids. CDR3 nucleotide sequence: TGTGCCAGCAGCTTACTAGTCACTGGGGGCTCCTACGAGCAGTACTTC. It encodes CASSLLVTGGSYEQYF.

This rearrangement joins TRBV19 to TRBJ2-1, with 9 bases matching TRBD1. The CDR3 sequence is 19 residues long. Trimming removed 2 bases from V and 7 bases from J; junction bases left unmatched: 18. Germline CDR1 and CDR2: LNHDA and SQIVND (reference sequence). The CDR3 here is CASSIRDLLGTGKLNEQFF. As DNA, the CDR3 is TGTGCCAGTAGTATAAGGGATCTTCTCGGGACAGGGAAATTAAATGAGCAGTTCTTC.

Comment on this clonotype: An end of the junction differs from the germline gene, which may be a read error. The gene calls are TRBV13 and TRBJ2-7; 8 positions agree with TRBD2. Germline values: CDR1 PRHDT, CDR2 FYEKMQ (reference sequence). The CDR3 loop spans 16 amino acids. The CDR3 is CAISSEGISGAYEQYF. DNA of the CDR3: TGTGCCATCAGCTCCGAGGGCATTAGCGGGGCCTACGAGCAGTACTTC.

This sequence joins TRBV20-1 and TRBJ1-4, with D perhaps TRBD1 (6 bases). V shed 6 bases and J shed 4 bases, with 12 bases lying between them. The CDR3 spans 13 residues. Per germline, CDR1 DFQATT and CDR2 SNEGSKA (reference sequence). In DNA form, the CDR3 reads TGCAGTGCGAAGGACAGTAGTAATGAAAAACTGTTTTTT. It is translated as CSAKDSSNEKLFF.

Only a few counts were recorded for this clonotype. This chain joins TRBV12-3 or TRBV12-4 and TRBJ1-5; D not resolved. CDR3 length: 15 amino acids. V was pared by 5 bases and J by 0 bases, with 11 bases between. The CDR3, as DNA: TGTGCCAGCAGTCCCGGTTTTCTTAGCAATCAGCCCCAGCATTTT. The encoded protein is CASSPGFLSNQPQHF.

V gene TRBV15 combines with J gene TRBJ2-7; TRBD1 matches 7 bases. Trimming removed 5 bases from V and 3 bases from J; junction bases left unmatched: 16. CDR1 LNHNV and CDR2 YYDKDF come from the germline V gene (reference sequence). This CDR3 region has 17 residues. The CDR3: CATSANRGIDYYYEQYF. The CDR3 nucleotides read TGTGCCACCAGCGCCAACAGGGGCATCGACTACTACTACGAGCAGTACTTC.

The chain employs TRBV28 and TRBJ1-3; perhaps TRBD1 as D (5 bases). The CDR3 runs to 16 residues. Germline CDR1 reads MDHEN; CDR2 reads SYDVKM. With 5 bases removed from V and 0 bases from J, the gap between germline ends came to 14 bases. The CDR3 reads CASSPSGRNSGNTIYF. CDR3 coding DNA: TGTGCCAGCAGTCCCTCGGGACGAAACTCTGGAAACACCATATATTTT. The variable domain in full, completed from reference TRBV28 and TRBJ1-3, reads DVKVTQSSRYLVKRTGEKVFLECVQDMDHENMFWYRQDPGLGLRLIYFSYDVKMKEKGDIPEGYSVSREKKERFSLILESASTNQTSMYLCASSPSGRNSGNTIYFGEGSWLTVV.

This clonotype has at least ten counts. The CDR3 region has the DNA TGTGCCAGCAGTAGACAAGCCTCTGGGGCCAACGTCCTGACTTTC. Encoded protein: CASSRQASGANVLTF. The chain employs TRBV6-4 and TRBJ2-6; D is ambiguous. V lost 5 bases, J lost 0 bases, and 8 bases lay in between. This CDR3 spans 15 amino acids. Germline V gives CDR1 MRHNA, CDR2 SNTAGT.

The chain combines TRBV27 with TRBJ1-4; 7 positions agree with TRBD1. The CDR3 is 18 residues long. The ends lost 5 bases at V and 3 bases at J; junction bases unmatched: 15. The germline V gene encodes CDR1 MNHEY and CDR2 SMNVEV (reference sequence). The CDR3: CASSLRLTGYAPNEKLFF. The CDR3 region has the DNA TGTGCCAGCAGTCTACGACTGACAGGGTATGCACCTAATGAAAAACTGTTTTTT.

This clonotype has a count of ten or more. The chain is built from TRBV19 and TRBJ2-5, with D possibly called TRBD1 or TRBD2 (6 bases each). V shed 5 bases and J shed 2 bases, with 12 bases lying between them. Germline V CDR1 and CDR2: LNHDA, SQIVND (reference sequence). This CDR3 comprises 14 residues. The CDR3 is CASSLRGEQETQYF. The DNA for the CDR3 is TGTGCCAGTAGTCTGAGGGGGGAACAAGAGACCCAGTACTTC.

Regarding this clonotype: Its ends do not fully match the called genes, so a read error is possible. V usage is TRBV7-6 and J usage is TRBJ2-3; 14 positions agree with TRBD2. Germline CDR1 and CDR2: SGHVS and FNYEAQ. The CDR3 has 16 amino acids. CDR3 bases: TGTGCCAGCAGCCTTGGACTAGCGGGGGGTCCAGATACGCAGTCTTTT. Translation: CASSLGLAGGPDTQSF.

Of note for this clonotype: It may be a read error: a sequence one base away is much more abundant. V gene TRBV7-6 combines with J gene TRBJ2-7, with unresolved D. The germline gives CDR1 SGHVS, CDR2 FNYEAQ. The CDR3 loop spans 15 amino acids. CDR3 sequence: CDSSPGGVGSYEQYF. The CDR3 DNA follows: TGTGACAGCAGCCCCGGTGGGGTGGGCTCCTACGAGCAGTACTTC.

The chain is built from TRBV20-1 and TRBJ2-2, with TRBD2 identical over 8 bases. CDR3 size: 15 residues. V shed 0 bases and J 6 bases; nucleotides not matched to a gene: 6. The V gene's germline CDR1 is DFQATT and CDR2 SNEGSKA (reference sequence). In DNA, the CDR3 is TGCAGTGCTAGAGATCCCGGGCGGGGGGCCGGGGAGCTGTTTTTT. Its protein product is CSARDPGRGAGELFF.

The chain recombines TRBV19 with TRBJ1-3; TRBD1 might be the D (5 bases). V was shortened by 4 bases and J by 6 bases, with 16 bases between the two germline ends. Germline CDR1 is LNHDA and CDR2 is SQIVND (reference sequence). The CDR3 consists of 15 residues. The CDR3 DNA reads TGTGCCAGTAGTACCAACAGGACCCCCCAAAACACCATATATTTT. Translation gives CASSTNRTPQNTIYF.

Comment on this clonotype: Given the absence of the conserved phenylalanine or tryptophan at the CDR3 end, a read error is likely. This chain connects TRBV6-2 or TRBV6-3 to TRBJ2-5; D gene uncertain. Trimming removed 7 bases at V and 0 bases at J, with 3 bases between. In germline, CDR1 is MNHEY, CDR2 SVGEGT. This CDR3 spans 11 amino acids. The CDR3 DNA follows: TGTGCCAGCATGTACCAAGAGACCCAGTACGTC. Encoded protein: CASMYQETQYV.

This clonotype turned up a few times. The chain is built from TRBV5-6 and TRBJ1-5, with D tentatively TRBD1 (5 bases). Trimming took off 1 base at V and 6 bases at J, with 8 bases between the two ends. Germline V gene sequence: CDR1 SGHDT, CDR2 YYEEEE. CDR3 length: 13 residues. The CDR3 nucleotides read TGTGCCAGCAGCTTGTGGGGGACTCAGCCCCAGCATTTT. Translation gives CASSLWGTQPQHF. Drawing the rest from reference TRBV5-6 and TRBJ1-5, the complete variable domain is DAGVTQSPTHLIKTRGQQVTLRCSPKSGHDTVSWYQQALGQGPQFIFQYYEEEERQRGNFPDRFSGHQFPNYSSELNVNALLLGDSALYLCASSLWGTQPQHFGDGTRLSIL.

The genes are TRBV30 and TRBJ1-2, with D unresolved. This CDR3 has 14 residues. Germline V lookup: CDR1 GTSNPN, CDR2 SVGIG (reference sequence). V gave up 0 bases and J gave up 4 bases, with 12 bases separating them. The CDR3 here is CAWSVRLLIYGYTF. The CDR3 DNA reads TGTGCCTGGAGTGTACGGTTGTTGATCTATGGCTACACCTTC. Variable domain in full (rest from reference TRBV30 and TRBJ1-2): SQTIHQWPATLVQPVGSPLSLECTVEGTSNPNLYWYRQAAGRGLQLLFYSVGIGQISSEVPQNLSASRPQDRQFILSSKKLLLSDSGFYLCAWSVRLLIYGYTFGSGTRLTVV.

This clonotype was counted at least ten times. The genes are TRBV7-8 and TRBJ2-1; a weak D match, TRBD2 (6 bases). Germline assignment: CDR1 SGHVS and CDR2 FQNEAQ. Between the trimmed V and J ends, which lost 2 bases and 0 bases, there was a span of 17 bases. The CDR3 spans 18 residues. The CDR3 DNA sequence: TGTGCCAGCAGCTTAATTGGGTTTGAGGGAGGCTCCTACAATGAGCAGTTCTTC. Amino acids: CASSLIGFEGGSYNEQFF.

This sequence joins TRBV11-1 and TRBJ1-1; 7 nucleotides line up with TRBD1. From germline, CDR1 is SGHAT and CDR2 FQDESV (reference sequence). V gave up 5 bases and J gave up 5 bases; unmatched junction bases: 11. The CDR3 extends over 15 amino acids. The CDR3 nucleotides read TGTGCCAGCAGCAGCCCTCCACAGGGGTGGACTGAAGCTTTCTTT. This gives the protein CASSSPPQGWTEAFF.

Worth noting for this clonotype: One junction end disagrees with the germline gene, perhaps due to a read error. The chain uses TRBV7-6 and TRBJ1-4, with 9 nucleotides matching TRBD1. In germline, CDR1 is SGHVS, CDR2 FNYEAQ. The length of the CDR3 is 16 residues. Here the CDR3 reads CASSLERQGVDEKLLF. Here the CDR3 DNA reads TGTGCCAGCAGCTTAGAGCGACAGGGGGTGGATGAAAAACTGTTGTTT.

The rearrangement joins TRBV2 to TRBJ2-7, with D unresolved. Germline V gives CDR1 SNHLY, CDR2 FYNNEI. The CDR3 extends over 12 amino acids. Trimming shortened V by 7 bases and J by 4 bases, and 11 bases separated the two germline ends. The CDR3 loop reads CASTTEKYEQYF. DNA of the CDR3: TGTGCCAGCACCACGGAGAAATACGAGCAGTACTTC.

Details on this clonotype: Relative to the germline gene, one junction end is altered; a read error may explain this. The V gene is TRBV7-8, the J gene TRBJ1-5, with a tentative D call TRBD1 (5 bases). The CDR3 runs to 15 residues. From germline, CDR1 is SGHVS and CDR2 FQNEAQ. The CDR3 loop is CASSFGSGLNQPPHF. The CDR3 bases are TGTGCCAGCAGCTTTGGTTCGGGGCTCAATCAGCCCCCGCATTTT. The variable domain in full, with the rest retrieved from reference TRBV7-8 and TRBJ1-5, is GAGVSQSPRYKVAKRGQDVALRCDPISGHVSLFWYQQALGQGPEFLTYFQNEAQLDKSGLPSDRFFAERPEGSVSTLKIQRTQQEDSAVYLCASSFGSGLNQPPHFGDGTRLSIL.